This TCR beta chain was sequenced in a study of cytomegalovirus exposure and HLA in healthy donors. Study-level points and caveats: The authors reported that TCR beta sequences could predict HLA-A and HLA-B alleles. These predictions were accurate for most subjects in the first cohort.

With regard to this clone: Its antigen is unknown.

With 60 Vbeta and 13 Jbeta primers, the PCR was carried out. Assay used: immunoSEQ multiplex PCR; TCRdb lists only in-frame clones, some missing. The sample has about 150,000 clones; 80% are singletons. The receptor was derived from a woman between 35 and 50 years old in good health and CMV-seronegative. What was sequenced was PBMCs.

The CDR3: CASSFSSQPGFGETQYF. The CDR3 region has the DNA TGTGCCAGCAGCTTTAGCAGTCAACCCGGGTTTGGGGAGACCCAGTACTTC. The chain links TRBV11-3 to TRBJ2-5; D unclear. CDR3 length: 17 amino acids. Germline V CDR1 and CDR2: SGHNT, YENEEA. The germline V and J ends were trimmed by 3 bases and 5 bases, with 22 bases remaining between them.